These 21 T cell receptor beta chains originate from one sample sequenced in a study of blood T cell repertoires in COVID-19. Some clones are missing from TCRdb's copy, which holds only in-frame ones; the method was immunoSEQ multiplex PCR. The top ten clones hold around 12% of a sample with roughly 170,000 clones, approximately 87% of them seen once. Sequences were obtained from peripheral blood. All receptors derive from a woman between 70 and 85 years old with COVID-19, enrolled during active disease.

The rearrangement links TRBV27 to TRBJ1-5; 12 positions match TRBD1. Germline values: CDR1 MNHEY, CDR2 SMNVEV (reference sequence). The CDR3 is made up of 18 amino acids. V trimming: 3 bases; J trimming: 7 bases; junction bases outside the gene matches: 13. CDR3 in amino acids: CASSLMGTGGVLKQPQHF. The CDR3 DNA follows: TGTGCCAGCAGTTTGATGGGGACAGGGGGCGTATTGAAGCAGCCCCAGCATTTT.

The V gene is TRBV6-5, the J gene TRBJ2-1; D remains ambiguous. The CDR3 is made up of 14 amino acids. The germline V and J ends were trimmed by 4 bases and 2 bases, with 9 bases remaining between them. In germline, CDR1 is MNHEY, CDR2 SVGAGI. In nucleotides, the CDR3 is TGTGCCAGCAGTTTCGACAAACCCTACAATGAGCAGTTCTTC. It yields the protein CASSFDKPYNEQFF.

This clone was counted a few times. The chain employs TRBV27 and TRBJ1-6; the D gene is possibly TRBD1 (5 bases). Germline V gene lookup returns CDR1 MNHEY and CDR2 SMNVEV (reference sequence). The CDR3 consists of 12 residues. V lost 3 bases, J lost 12 bases, and 9 bases lay in between. CDR3 region: CASSFQGQPLHF. The CDR3 DNA reads TGTGCCAGCAGTTTCCAGGGCCAACCCCTCCACTTT.

V and J are TRBV9 and TRBJ1-6; D unresolved. This CDR3 comprises 14 residues. CDR1 and CDR2 from the germline V gene are SGDLS and YYNGEE. The germline V and J ends were trimmed by 0 bases and 9 bases, with 10 bases remaining between them. The DNA of the CDR3 is TGTGCCAGCAGCGTAGGGTGGGCTGGTTCACCCCTCCACTTT. It translates to CASSVGWAGSPLHF.

This sequence joins TRBV6-6 and TRBJ1-5; no reliable D call. The CDR3 is made up of 17 amino acids. Germline CDR1 MNHNY, CDR2 SVGAGI (reference sequence). V lost 5 bases to trimming and J lost 1 base, with 18 bases between them. The chain's CDR3 is CASSQAHGAESNQPQHF. The CDR3 nucleotides are TGTGCCAGCAGTCAGGCCCACGGAGCGGAGAGCAATCAGCCCCAGCATTTT.

This clone was observed once. This rearrangement joins TRBV19 to TRBJ1-6; D is possibly TRBD1 (5 bases). The CDR3 is made up of 15 amino acids. The germline V and J ends were trimmed by 9 bases and 5 bases, with 17 bases remaining between them. Looked up from germline, CDR1 is LNHDA and CDR2 is SQIVND (reference sequence). The CDR3 DNA follows: TGTGCCAGCCAAAGGACAACTCCTAATAATTCACCCCTCCACTTT. Protein sequence: CASQRTTPNNSPLHF.

The rearrangement joins TRBV9 to TRBJ2-7; 8 nucleotides align to TRBD1. CDR1 and CDR2 (germline): SGDLS, YYNGEE. Losses at the gene ends were 0 bases for V and 4 bases for J; bases not matched to a gene: 6. The CDR3 contains 15 residues. The DNA of the CDR3 is TGTGCCAGCAGCGTAGAGGGACAGGTTGGTTACGAGCAGTACTTC. Its protein product is CASSVEGQVGYEQYF. Looking up the rest from reference TRBV9 and TRBJ2-7 gives the full variable domain: DSGVTQTPKHLITATGQRVTLRCSPRSGDLSVYWYQQSLDQGLQFLIQYYNGEERAKGNILERFSAQQFPDLHSELNLSSLELGDSALYFCASSVEGQVGYEQYFGPGTRLTVT.

The chain links TRBV10-3 to TRBJ2-3; TRBD1 matches at 7 bases. The CDR3 has 13 amino acids. CDR1 is ENHRY and CDR2 is SYGVKD in the germline V gene. V lost 7 bases to trimming and J lost 6 bases; unmatched junction nucleotides: 7. Written as DNA, the CDR3 is TGTGCCATCAACCAAGACAGGGCTGATACGCAGTATTTT. It yields the protein CAINQDRADTQYF.

The V call is TRBV19, the J call TRBJ2-5; 7 nucleotides match TRBD1. V lost 5 bases, J lost 4 bases, and 10 bases stayed unmatched. CDR1 and CDR2 from the germline V gene are LNHDA and SQIVND (reference sequence). This CDR3 comprises 15 residues. CDR3 in amino acids: CASSARGGEVETQYF. The CDR3 DNA reads TGTGCCAGTAGTGCTAGAGGGGGCGAGGTAGAGACCCAGTACTTC. Full variable domain (missing parts from reference TRBV19 and TRBJ2-5): DGGITQSPKYLFRKEGQNVTLSCEQNLNHDAMYWYRQDPGQGLRLIYYSQIVNDFQKGDIAEGYSVSREKKESFPLTVTSAQKNPTAFYLCASSARGGEVETQYFGPGTRLLVL.

This chain joins TRBV7-8 and TRBJ2-5; 11 bases map to TRBD1. V shed 5 bases, J shed 4 bases, and the junction held 3 bases outside the gene matches. Germline V CDR1 and CDR2: SGHVS, FQNEAQ. The CDR3 is 14 amino acids. The CDR3 DNA is TGTGCCAGCAGCATGGGACAGGGGGGAGAGACCCAGTACTTC. This translates into CASSMGQGGETQYF.

The rearrangement uses TRBV19 and TRBJ2-4; tentative D call: TRBD1 (6 bases). The CDR3 length is 18 residues. V was trimmed by 2 bases and J by 6 bases, leaving 23 bases between them. In germline, CDR1 is LNHDA, CDR2 SQIVND (reference sequence). In nucleotides, the CDR3 is TGTGCCAGTAGTATATTGTATGGGTCCAGGGGAGAGGGAAACATTCAGTACTTC. Amino acids: CASSILYGSRGEGNIQYF. Drawing the rest from reference TRBV19 and TRBJ2-4, the complete variable domain is DGGITQSPKYLFRKEGQNVTLSCEQNLNHDAMYWYRQDPGQGLRLIYYSQIVNDFQKGDIAEGYSVSREKKESFPLTVTSAQKNPTAFYLCASSILYGSRGEGNIQYFGAGTRLSVL.

The rearrangement joins TRBV13 to TRBJ2-3; 11 bases map to TRBD1. Unmatched junction bases numbered 3, after V lost 3 bases and J lost 4 bases. The CDR3 extends over 15 amino acids. Germline V gives CDR1 PRHDT, CDR2 FYEKMQ (reference sequence). This chain's CDR3 is CASSLRDRGSDTQYF. The CDR3 DNA reads as TGTGCCAGCAGCTTGAGGGACAGGGGGTCAGATACGCAGTATTTT.

The chain recombines TRBV10-3 with TRBJ2-3; 9 bases map to TRBD1. The CDR3 extends over 15 amino acids. V trimming: 4 bases; J trimming: 1 base; junction bases outside the gene matches: 3. Germline assignment: CDR1 ENHRY and CDR2 SYGVKD. The CDR3 reads CAISAGTGRTDTQYF. For the CDR3, the DNA is TGTGCCATCAGTGCCGGGACAGGGCGCACAGATACGCAGTATTTT.

This clone came up a few times. J is TRBJ1-2 and V is TRBV5-1, with unresolved D. V lost 5 bases, J lost 1 base, and 12 bases lay in between. Germline CDR1 and CDR2: SGHRS and YFSETQ. This CDR3 contains 14 residues. CDR3 loop: CASSSSTNNYGYTF. The CDR3 coding sequence is TGCGCCAGCAGTTCGTCAACAAATAACTATGGCTACACCTTC.

The J gene is TRBJ1-1, the V gene TRBV7-2; D not certain. This CDR3 has 15 amino acids. V lost 4 bases, J lost 10 bases, and 22 bases lay in between. Germline V gene sequence: CDR1 SGHTA, CDR2 FQGNSA. CDR3 nucleotides: TGTGCCAGCAGCTCTTCCGGTTTTTTCAAGGAGGGAGCTTTCTTT. The encoded protein is CASSSSGFFKEGAFF.

V gene TRBV6-8 combines with J gene TRBJ1-4; 8 bases align to TRBD1. Trimming took 3 bases from V and 0 from J; bases not matched to a gene: 3. Germline V gene data show CDR1 as MNHGY and CDR2 as SAAAGT. This CDR3 spans 16 amino acids. The DNA of the CDR3 is TGTGCCAGCAGTTATGGACAGGGAACAACTAATGAAAAACTGTTTTTT. Translation: CASSYGQGTTNEKLFF.

This chain connects TRBV3-1 (or the pseudogene TRBV3-2) to TRBJ1-2, with TRBD1 as a possible D gene (6 bases). Germline CDR1 LGHDT, CDR2 YNNKEL (reference sequence). The CDR3 totals 14 residues. The germline V and J ends were trimmed by 0 bases and 5 bases, with 10 bases remaining between them. CDR3 in amino acids: CASSQDRTAYGYTF. The CDR3 nucleotides are TGTGCCAGCAGCCAAGATAGGACAGCGTATGGCTACACCTTC.

DNA for the CDR3: TGTGCCAGCAGCCTGGGGCAGGACCACTACGAGCAGTACTTC. It yields the protein CASSLGQDHYEQYF. This chain uses TRBV6-5 with TRBJ2-7; possibly TRBD1 for D (5 bases). Deletions cut 6 bases from V and 3 bases from J, with 15 bases between. CDR3 size: 14 residues. CDR1 and CDR2 (germline): MNHEY, SVGAGI.

The V gene is TRBV12-2, the J gene TRBJ2-7; TRBD2, the D gene given by the table, was not confirmed from the DNA. TRBV12-2 is reported as a pseudogene. The CDR3 covers 19 residues. Here the CDR3 DNA reads TGTGCAAGTCGCTTCCCTAGCGGGAGATCGAAGAACGGGATGGACGAGCAGTACTTC. It is translated as CASRFPSGRSKNGMDEQYF.

The chain recombines TRBV7-9 with TRBJ1-2, with a possible D match to TRBD1 (5 bases). The germline V gene has CDR1 SEHNR and CDR2 FQNEAQ (reference sequence). With 1 base removed from V and 5 bases from J, the gap between germline ends came to 11 bases. CDR3 size: 14 residues. For the CDR3, the DNA is TGTGCCAGCAGCTTAGACGGGGGGAATTATGGCTACACCTTC. Translated, it gives CASSLDGGNYGYTF.

The chain uses TRBV29-1 and TRBJ1-2; tentative D call: TRBD1 (5 bases). Germline V CDR1 and CDR2: SQVTM, ANQGSEA. Trimming shortened V by 6 bases and J by 2 bases, and 13 bases separated the two germline ends. This CDR3 spans 13 amino acids. The CDR3 spells CSVSSTANYGYTF. As DNA, the CDR3 is TGCAGCGTCTCCTCGACAGCCAACTATGGCTACACCTTC.